The rows below give T cell receptor beta chains drawn from one sample of a study of blood T cell repertoires in COVID-19. Here immunoSEQ multiplex PCR was the method, and the copy in TCRdb shows in-frame clones only, minus some. The table records about 180,000 clones, 86% of them present only once. The material sequenced was PBMCs or T cells enriched from blood (not recorded which). The origin of the receptors is a woman aged 30 to 39 who had recovered from COVID-19. Each CDR3 is given with its conserved first and last residue. A D gene is named only where the DNA matches it firmly. Rows may omit the clone size; those that give it use once, few, many or a size class.

v_call: TRBV11-2; d_call: TRBD2; clone_size: NA; j_call: TRBJ2-1; cdr3_nt: TGTGCCAGCAGCAGGGCTAGCGGGAGTCAATTCAATGAGCAGTTCTTC; cdr3_aa: CASSRASGSQFNEQFF
v_call: TRBV5-1; d_call: NA; clone_size: NA; j_call: TRBJ1-2; cdr3_nt: TGCGCCAGCAGCTTGGGGGAGGACTATGGCTACACCTTC; cdr3_aa: CASSLGEDYGYTF
v_call: TRBV10-2; d_call: NA; clone_size: NA; j_call: TRBJ2-3; cdr3_nt: TGCGCCAGCAGTAGAGGGAACACAGATACGCAGTATTTT; cdr3_aa: CASSRGNTDTQYF
v_call: TRBV5-1; d_call: TRBD1; clone_size: NA; j_call: TRBJ1-1; cdr3_nt: TGCGCCAGCAGCACTAATAGACAGGGGGCCGGAGCTTTCTTT; cdr3_aa: CASSTNRQGAGAFF
v_call: TRBV4-1; d_call: TRBD1; clone_size: NA; j_call: TRBJ2-1; cdr3_nt: TGCGCCAGCAGCCCCACGGACAGGGGCTCCTACAATGAGCAGTTCTTC; cdr3_aa: CASSPTDRGSYNEQFF
v_call: TRBV5-4; d_call: TRBD1; clone_size: NA; j_call: TRBJ2-1; cdr3_nt: TGTGCCAGCAGCTTACAGGGGTACAATGAGCAGTTCTTC; cdr3_aa: CASSLQGYNEQFF
v_call: TRBV7-8; d_call: TRBD2; clone_size: NA; j_call: TRBJ2-7; cdr3_nt: TGTGCCAGCAGCCCCCTAGCGGGAGTTACCTCCTACGAGCAGTACTTC; cdr3_aa: CASSPLAGVTSYEQYF
v_call: TRBV27; d_call: NA; clone_size: NA; j_call: TRBJ1-1; cdr3_nt: TGTGCCAGCCGTCTATTTGGAAGCGCTGAAGCTTTCTTT; cdr3_aa: CASRLFGSAEAFF
v_call: TRBV6-5; d_call: TRBD1; clone_size: NA; j_call: TRBJ1-4; cdr3_nt: TGTGCCAGCAGACGACAGGGGGCTTTTGAAAAACTGTTTTTT; cdr3_aa: CASRRQGAFEKLFF
v_call: TRBV7-2; d_call: NA; clone_size: NA; j_call: TRBJ2-5; cdr3_nt: TGTGCCAGCAGCTTAAGTGTTAGTGAGGGCCAAGAGACCCAGTACTTC; cdr3_aa: CASSLSVSEGQETQYF
v_call: TRBV27; d_call: TRBD1; clone_size: NA; j_call: TRBJ1-4; cdr3_nt: TGTGCCAGCAGTGGACCGGGACAGGGTAATTTTGCGACTAATGAAAAACTGTTTTTT; cdr3_aa: CASSGPGQGNFATNEKLFF
v_call: TRBV6-5; d_call: NA; clone_size: NA; j_call: TRBJ2-2; cdr3_nt: TGTGCCAGCAGTTACCGGAGGTCGGCGAACACCGGGGAGCTGTTTTTT; cdr3_aa: CASSYRRSANTGELFF
v_call: TRBV18; d_call: TRBD2; clone_size: NA; j_call: TRBJ2-1; cdr3_nt: TGTGCCAGCTCTCAGGTAGGACTAGCGGGAGCCAAAGAGCAGTTCTTC; cdr3_aa: CASSQVGLAGAKEQFF
v_call: TRBV11-2; d_call: NA; clone_size: NA; j_call: TRBJ1-4; cdr3_nt: TGTGCCAGCAGCCCTAGGGCAGGGTTTTCGGTAGATGAAAAACTGTTTTTT; cdr3_aa: CASSPRAGFSVDEKLFF
v_call: TRBV6-2/TRBV6-3; d_call: TRBD2; clone_size: NA; j_call: TRBJ2-7; cdr3_nt: TGTGCCAGCAGTTGGTTAGCGGGAGTTTACGAGCAGTACTTC; cdr3_aa: CASSWLAGVYEQYF
v_call: TRBV6-1; d_call: TRBD2; clone_size: few; j_call: TRBJ2-7; cdr3_nt: TGTGCCAGCAGTGCTCCCATAGGGAGGACTAGCGGGAAATACGAGCAGTACTTC; cdr3_aa: CASSAPIGRTSGKYEQYF
v_call: TRBV28; d_call: TRBD1; clone_size: few; j_call: TRBJ1-6; cdr3_nt: TGTGCCAGCAGTCCCCTTAGGGACAGGGTTTATAATTCACCCCTCCACTTT; cdr3_aa: CASSPLRDRVYNSPLHF
v_call: TRBV27; d_call: NA; clone_size: once; j_call: TRBJ2-1; cdr3_nt: TGTGCCAGCAGTCGACAGAGCTCCTACAATGAGCAGTTCTTC; cdr3_aa: CASSRQSSYNEQFF
v_call: TRBV19; d_call: NA; clone_size: NA; j_call: TRBJ2-1; cdr3_nt: TGTGCCAGTAGTACCAATCCGATCTATAAAACCTACAATGAGCAGTTCTTC; cdr3_aa: CASSTNPIYKTYNEQFF
v_call: TRBV21-1; d_call: NA; clone_size: NA; j_call: TRBJ2-1; cdr3_nt: TGTGCCAGCAGCAAAGACCGACGGCTAGCGGGCGACAATGAGCAGTTCTTC; cdr3_aa: CASSKDRRLAGDNEQFF
v_call: TRBV10-1; d_call: TRBD1; clone_size: NA; j_call: TRBJ2-7; cdr3_nt: TGCGCCAGCAGTGTACAGGACAGGCGATCCTACGAGCAGTACTTC; cdr3_aa: CASSVQDRRSYEQYF
v_call: TRBV7-9; d_call: TRBD1; clone_size: NA; j_call: TRBJ1-5; cdr3_nt: TGTGCCAGCAGCCCCCTGACAGGGCGATATCAGCCCCAGCATTTT; cdr3_aa: CASSPLTGRYQPQHF
v_call: TRBV28; d_call: NA; clone_size: NA; j_call: TRBJ1-5; cdr3_nt: TGTGCCAGCAGTCCGAAGACAGGCTCCAATCAGCCCCAGCATTTT; cdr3_aa: CASSPKTGSNQPQHF
v_call: TRBV4-1; d_call: TRBD2; clone_size: NA; j_call: TRBJ2-1; cdr3_nt: TGCGCCAGCAGCCTTATTCTGGGGAAGCTAGCGGGGGCCAATGAGCAGTTCTTC; cdr3_aa: CASSLILGKLAGANEQFF
v_call: TRBV5-1; d_call: TRBD1; clone_size: NA; j_call: TRBJ2-3; cdr3_nt: TGCGCCAGCAGCTTGACAGGGGGTTACACAGATACGCAGTATTTT; cdr3_aa: CASSLTGGYTDTQYF
v_call: TRBV28; d_call: NA; clone_size: NA; j_call: TRBJ1-2; cdr3_nt: TGTGCCGCCGGGGGGGGGAGGAGATATGGCTACACCTTC; cdr3_aa: CAAGGGRRYGYTF
v_call: TRBV10-2; d_call: TRBD1; clone_size: NA; j_call: TRBJ2-7; cdr3_nt: TGCGCCAGCAGTGAGTATGGGACAGGGGGCCGCTACGAGCAGTACTTC; cdr3_aa: CASSEYGTGGRYEQYF
v_call: TRBV6-1; d_call: TRBD1; clone_size: NA; j_call: TRBJ2-2; cdr3_nt: TGTGCCAGCAGTGTTGAGACAGGGGCGGGCGGGGAGCTGTTTTTT; cdr3_aa: CASSVETGAGGELFF
v_call: TRBV10-3; d_call: TRBD1; clone_size: NA; j_call: TRBJ1-1; cdr3_nt: TGTGCCATCAGTGAGGCGGACAGGGAGAGAGCTTTCTTT; cdr3_aa: CAISEADRERAFF
v_call: TRBV28; d_call: TRBD2; clone_size: NA; j_call: TRBJ2-3; cdr3_nt: TGTGCCAGCAGTTTCGGGGCGGGACTAGCGGGACTTTACACAGATACGCAGTATTTT; cdr3_aa: CASSFGAGLAGLYTDTQYF
v_call: TRBV28; d_call: NA; clone_size: NA; j_call: TRBJ2-1; cdr3_nt: TGTGCCAGCAGTTCCCCCCCAAATGAGCAGTTCTTC; cdr3_aa: CASSSPPNEQFF
v_call: TRBV7-9; d_call: NA; clone_size: once; j_call: TRBJ1-4; cdr3_nt: TGTGCCAGCAGCTTACAGGGTGACTCTAATGAAAAACTGTTTTTT; cdr3_aa: CASSLQGDSNEKLFF
v_call: TRBV30; d_call: TRBD1; clone_size: NA; j_call: TRBJ1-2; cdr3_nt: TGTGCCTGGGCGTCAACAGGGGCGAACTATGGCTACACCTTC; cdr3_aa: CAWASTGANYGYTF
v_call: TRBV13; d_call: NA; clone_size: NA; j_call: TRBJ2-7; cdr3_nt: TGTGCCAGCAGCTCCGCAGGGACTGCCTACGAGCAGTACTTC; cdr3_aa: CASSSAGTAYEQYF
v_call: TRBV28; d_call: NA; clone_size: NA; j_call: TRBJ2-2; cdr3_nt: TGTGCCAGCAGTTTTGGAGGATCCATCGGGGAGCTGTTTTTT; cdr3_aa: CASSFGGSIGELFF
v_call: TRBV27; d_call: TRBD2; clone_size: NA; j_call: TRBJ2-3; cdr3_nt: TGTGCCAGCAGTACCTTGGGACTAGCGGGAGAATCAGATACGCAGTATTTT; cdr3_aa: CASSTLGLAGESDTQYF
v_call: TRBV5-1; d_call: NA; clone_size: NA; j_call: TRBJ2-7; cdr3_nt: TGCGCCAGCAGCCTAGCGTCGAACCCCTACGAGCAGTACTTC; cdr3_aa: CASSLASNPYEQYF
v_call: TRBV4-2; d_call: TRBD2; clone_size: once; j_call: TRBJ2-3; cdr3_nt: TGTGCCAGCAGCCAAGACCCTTGGGGGGGGACGACAGATACGCAGTATTTT; cdr3_aa: CASSQDPWGGTTDTQYF
v_call: TRBV28; d_call: NA; clone_size: NA; j_call: TRBJ1-2; cdr3_nt: TGTGCCAGCAGTTCTCCCAAGTCTCAGGGTTATGGCTACACCTTC; cdr3_aa: CASSSPKSQGYGYTF
v_call: TRBV6-2/TRBV6-3; d_call: NA; clone_size: NA; j_call: TRBJ2-2; cdr3_nt: TGTGCCAGCAGTTTAATTTACCCGGGAGCCTTTGGGGAGCTGTTTTTT; cdr3_aa: CASSLIYPGAFGELFF
v_call: TRBV4-1; d_call: TRBD1; clone_size: NA; j_call: TRBJ1-1; cdr3_nt: TGCGCCAGCAGCCATTCAAGCAGGGGGGCCACTGAAGCTTTCTTT; cdr3_aa: CASSHSSRGATEAFF
v_call: TRBV7-2; d_call: TRBD2; clone_size: NA; j_call: TRBJ2-3; cdr3_nt: TGTGCCAGCAGCTTAGCGCCAGCGGGAGGCACAGATACGCAGTATTTT; cdr3_aa: CASSLAPAGGTDTQYF
v_call: TRBV20-1; d_call: NA; clone_size: NA; j_call: TRBJ2-7; cdr3_nt: TGCAGTGCTAGTACGGGAAACGCCTACGAGCAGTACTTC; cdr3_aa: CSASTGNAYEQYF
v_call: TRBV3-1/TRBV3-2; d_call: NA; clone_size: NA; j_call: TRBJ2-7; cdr3_nt: TGTGCCAGCAGCCAAGTGGGGGCGCAGTACTTC; cdr3_aa: CASSQVGAQYF
v_call: TRBV4-1; d_call: TRBD2; clone_size: NA; j_call: TRBJ2-1; cdr3_nt: TGCGCCAGCAGCCATCCCGACAGGTTTGGTAGCGGGAGTAGCTACAATGAGCAGTTCTTC; cdr3_aa: CASSHPDRFGSGSSYNEQFF
v_call: TRBV5-1; d_call: NA; clone_size: NA; j_call: TRBJ2-3; cdr3_nt: TGCGCCAGCAGCTGGCTCACTAAATCGGTCACAGATACGCAGTATTTT; cdr3_aa: CASSWLTKSVTDTQYF
v_call: TRBV6-5; d_call: NA; clone_size: NA; j_call: TRBJ1-2; cdr3_nt: TGTGCCAGCAGTTACTCGCGGGTTGGCTACACCTTC; cdr3_aa: CASSYSRVGYTF